The clone carrying this T cell receptor beta chain has more than one count but fewer than ten. Its target is unknown. This sample is part of a study of beta chain features in type 1 diabetes. Study findings and constraints: TCRB CDR3s from Type 1 diabetes patients were moderately but significantly shorter in all four CD4+ subsets.

The sequenced template was cDNA made from the entire isolated RNA. The repertoire was sequenced with immunoSEQ multiplex PCR; TCRdb's copy has only in-frame clones and lacks some. Of about 260,000 clones listed, around 24% are singletons. CDR1 and CDR2 (germline): SQVTM, ANQGSEA. The CDR3 spans 13 residues. V was cut by 6 bases and J by 2 bases, with 12 bases left in between. The origin of this receptor is a woman in her twenties or thirties with type 1 diabetes. Sequencing was carried out using naive CD4+ T cells from blood. J is TRBJ2-3 and V is TRBV29-1, with D tentatively TRBD1 (5 bases). The CDR3 nucleotides read TGCAGCGTGAGGACAAGGTACACAGATACGCAGTATTTT. This gives the protein CSVRTRYTDTQYF.